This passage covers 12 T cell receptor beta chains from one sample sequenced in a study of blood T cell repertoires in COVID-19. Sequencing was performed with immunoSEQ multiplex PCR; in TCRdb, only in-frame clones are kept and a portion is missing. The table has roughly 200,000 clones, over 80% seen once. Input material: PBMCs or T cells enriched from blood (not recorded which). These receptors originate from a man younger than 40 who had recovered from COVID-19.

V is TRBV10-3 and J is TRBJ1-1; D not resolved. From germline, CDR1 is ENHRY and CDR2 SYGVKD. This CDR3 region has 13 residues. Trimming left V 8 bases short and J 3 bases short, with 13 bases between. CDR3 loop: CAISWEIDTEAFF. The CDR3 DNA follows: TGTGCCATCTCCTGGGAGATCGACACTGAAGCTTTCTTT.

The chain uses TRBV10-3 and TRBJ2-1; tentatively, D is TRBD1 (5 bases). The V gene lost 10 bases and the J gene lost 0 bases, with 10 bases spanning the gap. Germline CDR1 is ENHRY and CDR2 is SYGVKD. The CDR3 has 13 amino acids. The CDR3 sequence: CATLDSSYNEQFF. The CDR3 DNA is TGTGCCACCCTAGACAGCTCCTACAATGAGCAGTTCTTC.

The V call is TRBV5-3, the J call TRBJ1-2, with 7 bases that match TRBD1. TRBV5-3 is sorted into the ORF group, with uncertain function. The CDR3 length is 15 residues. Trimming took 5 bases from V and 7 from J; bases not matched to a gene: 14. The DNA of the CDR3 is TGTGCCAGAAGATACTCCTCCGGGACAGACCCTGGCTACACCTTC. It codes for CARRYSSGTDPGYTF.

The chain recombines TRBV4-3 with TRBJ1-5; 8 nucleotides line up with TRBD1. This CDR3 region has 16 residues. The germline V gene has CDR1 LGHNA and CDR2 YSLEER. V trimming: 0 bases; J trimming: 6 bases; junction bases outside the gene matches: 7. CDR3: CASSQDPGQATQPQHF. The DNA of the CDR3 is TGCGCCAGCAGCCAAGACCCGGGACAGGCTACTCAGCCCCAGCATTTT.

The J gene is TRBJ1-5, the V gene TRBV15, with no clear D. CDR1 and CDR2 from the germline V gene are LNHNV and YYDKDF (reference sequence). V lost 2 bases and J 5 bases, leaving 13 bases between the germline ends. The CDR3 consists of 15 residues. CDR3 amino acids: CATSRPGNADQPQHF. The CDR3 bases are TGTGCCACCAGCAGACCGGGTAACGCCGATCAGCCCCAGCATTTT.

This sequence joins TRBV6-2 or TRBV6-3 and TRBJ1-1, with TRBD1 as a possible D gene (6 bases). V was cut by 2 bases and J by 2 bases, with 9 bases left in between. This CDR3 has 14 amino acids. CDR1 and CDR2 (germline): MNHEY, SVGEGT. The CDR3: CASSYGGDNTEAFF. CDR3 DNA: TGTGCCAGCAGTTACGGGGGCGATAACACTGAAGCTTTCTTT.

The CDR3 loop is CASRRDGTSGKETQYF. In nucleotides, the CDR3 is TGTGCCAGCAGAAGAGACGGGACTAGCGGTAAAGAGACCCAGTACTTC. This chain links TRBV28 with TRBJ2-5, with 11 bases identical to TRBD2. The CDR3 contains 16 residues. Per the germline V gene, CDR1 is MDHEN and CDR2 is SYDVKM. With 6 bases clipped from V and 3 bases from J, the junction kept 9 bases outside the gene matches.

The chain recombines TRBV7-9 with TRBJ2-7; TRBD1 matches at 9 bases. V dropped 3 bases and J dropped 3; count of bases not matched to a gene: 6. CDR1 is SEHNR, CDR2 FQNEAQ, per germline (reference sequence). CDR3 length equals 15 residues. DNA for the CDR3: TGTGCCAGCAGCTTTACCAGACAGGGGGGCTACGAGCAGTACTTC. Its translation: CASSFTRQGGYEQYF.

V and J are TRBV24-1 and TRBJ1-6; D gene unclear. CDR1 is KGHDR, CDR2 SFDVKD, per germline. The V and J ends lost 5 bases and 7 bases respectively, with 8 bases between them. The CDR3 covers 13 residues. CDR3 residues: CATSVSENSPLHF. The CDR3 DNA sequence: TGTGCCACCAGTGTCTCAGAAAATTCACCCCTCCACTTT.

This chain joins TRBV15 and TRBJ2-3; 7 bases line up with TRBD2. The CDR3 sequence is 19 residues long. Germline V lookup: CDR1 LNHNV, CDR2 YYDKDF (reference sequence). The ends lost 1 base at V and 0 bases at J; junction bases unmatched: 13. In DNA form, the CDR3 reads TGTGCCACCAGCAGAGGGTTCGGGGGAGGGGACGATAGCACAGATACGCAGTATTTT. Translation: CATSRGFGGGDDSTDTQYF.

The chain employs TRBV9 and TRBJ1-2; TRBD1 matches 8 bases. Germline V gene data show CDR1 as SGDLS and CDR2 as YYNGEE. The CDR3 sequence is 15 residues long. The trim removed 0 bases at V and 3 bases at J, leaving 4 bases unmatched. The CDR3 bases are TGTGCCAGCAGCGTAGTACAGGGGGACCACTATGGCTACACCTTC. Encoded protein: CASSVVQGDHYGYTF.

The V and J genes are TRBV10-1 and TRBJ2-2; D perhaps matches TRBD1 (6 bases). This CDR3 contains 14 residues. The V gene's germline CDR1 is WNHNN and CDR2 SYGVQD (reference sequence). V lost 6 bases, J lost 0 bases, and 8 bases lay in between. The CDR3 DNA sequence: TGCGCCAGCAGGGACAGCCCGAACACCGGGGAGCTGTTTTTT. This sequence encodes CASRDSPNTGELFF.